This T cell receptor (beta chain) emerged from a study of graft-versus-host responses after intestinal transplantation. Germline loops: CDR1 SGHRS, CDR2 YFSETQ. V lost 0 bases to trimming and J lost 8 bases; unmatched junction nucleotides: 8. This CDR3 spans 15 amino acids. Data came from immunoSEQ multiplex PCR; TCRdb stores just in-frame clones and leaves some out. The table includes about 6,400 clones, roughly four fifths detected once. Processing of graft tissue released intraepithelial and lamina propria lymphocytes. This receptor was obtained from a human patient who received an intestinal transplant, so some T cells may come from the graft donor. The J gene is TRBJ1-2, the V gene TRBV5-1, with 9 bases aligning to TRBD1. The sample here was ileum tissue, taken nearly 310 days after intestinal transplant. For the CDR3, the DNA is TGCGCCAGCAGCTTGGATTTTCACAGGGGGCGCGGCTACACCTTC. As protein: CASSLDFHRGRGYTF. The whole variable domain, filled in from reference TRBV5-1 and TRBJ1-2, reads KAGVTQTPRYLIKTRGQQVTLSCSPISGHRSVSWYQQTPGQGLQFLFEYFSETQRNKGNFPGRFSGRQFSNSRSEMNVSTLELGDSALYLCASSLDFHRGRGYTFGSGTRLTVV.